The source of this TCR beta chain is a study of blood T cell repertoires in COVID-19. Study-level background: Acute-phase and convalescent COVID-19 samples originated in the United States, Italy and Spain. T cells, B-cell-depleted T cells, or PBMCs provided the cDNA or gDNA that served as material.

CDR3 length: 13 residues. Germline V gene lookup returns CDR1 SGHNT and CDR2 YYREEE (reference sequence). Trimming removed 4 bases from V and 4 bases from J, with 11 bases in between. In the source study's methods: Estimation of nucleated cell counts relied on the amplification of reference gene primers. Method: immunoSEQ multiplex PCR; TCRdb's copy keeps in-frame clones and lacks some. The V and J calls and the clone size are those of that table, but D and trimming were determined from the DNA. The sample shows over 120,000 clones, roughly nine tenths of them seen only once. There are a few counts of this clone.

The clonotype was recovered from a human donor in a cohort sampled during active COVID-19. Source material: peripheral blood. The J gene is TRBJ2-5, the V gene TRBV5-4, with a possible D match to TRBD2 (6 bases). In DNA form, the CDR3 reads TGTGCCAGCAGCGTATGGGAGGCAGAGACCCAGTACTTC. As protein: CASSVWEAETQYF.